These 5 T cell receptor beta chains were all obtained from the same sample, sequenced in a study of blood T cell repertoires in COVID-19. The repertoire was sequenced with immunoSEQ multiplex PCR; TCRdb's copy has only in-frame clones and lacks some. The sample consists of under 80,000 clones, 82% of them appearing once. Sequencing was done on a sample of peripheral blood. All receptors come from a man in his forties or fifties with acute or convalescent COVID-19.

The genes are TRBV7-2 and TRBJ1-5; the match to TRBD1 covers 7 bases. The J segment lost 4 bases and the V segment lost 5 bases, leaving 8 bases of the junction unmatched. The CDR3 sequence is 15 residues long. Germline V CDR1 and CDR2: SGHTA, FQGNSA. In DNA, the CDR3 is TGTGCCAGCAGCCTCCTACAGGGGACGAATCAGCCCCAGCATTTT. Translating gives CASSLLQGTNQPQHF.

The chain is built from TRBV11-3 and TRBJ1-1, with 7 bases that match TRBD1. Germline CDR1 SGHNT, CDR2 YENEEA. The CDR3 loop spans 13 amino acids. V shed 4 bases, J shed 8 bases, and the junction held 7 bases outside the gene matches. The DNA of the CDR3 is TGTGCCAGCAGCTCCTGGGACAGCGAAGAAGCTTTCTTT. This encodes CASSSWDSEEAFF.

This chain uses TRBV6-5 with TRBJ1-1; 12 positions match TRBD1. The CDR3 is 14 residues long. Germline V gives CDR1 MNHEY, CDR2 SVGAGI. The trim removed 6 bases at V and 3 bases at J, leaving 2 bases unmatched. The CDR3 sequence: CASRGTGGYTEAFF. The CDR3 DNA reads as TGTGCCAGCAGAGGGACAGGGGGCTACACTGAAGCTTTCTTT.

The chain combines TRBV11-2 with TRBJ1-2, with D hard to call. The V gene's germline CDR1 is SGHAT and CDR2 FQNNGV. The ends were cut back, 2 bases at V and 4 bases at J, with 20 bases in the middle. This CDR3 contains 17 residues. The CDR3 region has the DNA TGTGCCAGCAGCTTAAGCCCTGGGAGGGCCCAATCCTATGGCTACACCTTC. Translation gives CASSLSPGRAQSYGYTF.

The chain couples TRBV7-3 to TRBJ2-1; 12 bases agree with TRBD2. Unmatched junction bases numbered 14, after V lost 4 bases and J lost 10 bases. Germline lookup yields CDR1 SGHTA and CDR2 FQGTGA. This CDR3 is 17 amino acids long. This CDR3 reads CASSWTTTSGSPSEQFF. The DNA for the CDR3 is TGTGCCAGCAGCTGGACCACGACTAGCGGGAGCCCATCCGAGCAGTTCTTC.